This TCR beta chain is from a study of regulatory T cells in long-lasting Graves disease. Looked up from germline, CDR1 is LGHDT and CDR2 is YNNKEL (reference sequence). Germline trimming cut 3 bases from V and 3 bases from J; bases unmatched to any gene: 8. This CDR3 has 16 residues. This clonotype was recorded at least ten times. Building the TCR beta libraries relied on iRepertoire HTBI primers, and CDR3 regions underwent Arm-PCR. MiXCR was run by TCRdb on the multiplex PCR reads, yielding one entry per CDR3 protein. The sample includes around 400,000 distinct CDR3 sequences, around 15% seen only once; the top ten take 22%. Time point described: newly diagnosed GD, antithyroid drugs for less than 3 months. After RNA was extracted from PBMCs, the TCR library was made from it.

This sequence was found in a female donor with Graves disease. This specimen consisted of peripheral blood mononuclear cells (PBMCs), obtained at new diagnosis, from a patient treated with antithyroid drugs. This chain connects TRBV3-1 to TRBJ1-2; 9 nucleotides line up with TRBD1. Written as DNA, the CDR3 is TGTGCCAGCAGCCAGGACACAGGGGGCCCATACTATGGCTACACCTTC. This sequence encodes CASSQDTGGPYYGYTF. Full variable domain (rest looked up from reference TRBV3-1 and TRBJ1-2): DTAVSQTPKYLVTQMGNDKSIKCEQNLGHDTMYWYKQDSKKFLKIMFSYNNKELIINETVPNRFSPKSPDKAHLNLHINSLELGDSAVYFCASSQDTGGPYYGYTFGSGTRLTVV.